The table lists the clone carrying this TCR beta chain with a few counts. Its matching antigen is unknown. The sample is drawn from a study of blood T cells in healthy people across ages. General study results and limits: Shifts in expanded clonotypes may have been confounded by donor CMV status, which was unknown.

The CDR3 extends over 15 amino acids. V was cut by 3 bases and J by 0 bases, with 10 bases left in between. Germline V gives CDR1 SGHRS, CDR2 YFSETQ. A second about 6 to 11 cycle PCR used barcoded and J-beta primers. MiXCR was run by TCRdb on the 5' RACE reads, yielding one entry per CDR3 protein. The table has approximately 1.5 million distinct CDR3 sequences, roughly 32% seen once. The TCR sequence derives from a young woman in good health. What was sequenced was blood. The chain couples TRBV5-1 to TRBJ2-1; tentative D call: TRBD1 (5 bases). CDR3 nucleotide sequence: TGCGCCAGCAGCTCAGGGATCAGCTCCTACAATGAGCAGTTCTTC. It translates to CASSSGISSYNEQFF.